This TCR beta chain was obtained from a study of T cell repertoires in cytomegalovirus infection. Study-level findings and limits: Ex vivo responses were dominated by HLA-C-restricted CMV-specific TCR beta clonotypes.

TCRdb reprocessed the reads with MiXCR, giving one entry per CDR3 protein. This table has under 500,000 distinct CDR3 sequences, roughly 43% appearing once. This clonotype was seen repeatedly, ten times or more. The antigen remains undetermined. The receptor was isolated from a human donor in good health (CMV status not recorded). Some clones in this sample may be carry-over from other donors' samples. The material was cultured PBMCs, obtained from culture after CMV antigen stimulation.

The CDR3 spells CASSATSGGTQETQYF. In DNA, the CDR3 is TGTGCCAGCAGCGCCACTAGCGGGGGGACTCAAGAGACCCAGTACTTC. The chain combines TRBV7-2 with TRBJ2-5; TRBD2 matches 12 bases. Trimming at V came to 5 bases and at J to 2 bases, leaving 6 bases not matched to a gene. Germline values: CDR1 SGHTA, CDR2 FQGNSA. The CDR3 length is 16 residues.